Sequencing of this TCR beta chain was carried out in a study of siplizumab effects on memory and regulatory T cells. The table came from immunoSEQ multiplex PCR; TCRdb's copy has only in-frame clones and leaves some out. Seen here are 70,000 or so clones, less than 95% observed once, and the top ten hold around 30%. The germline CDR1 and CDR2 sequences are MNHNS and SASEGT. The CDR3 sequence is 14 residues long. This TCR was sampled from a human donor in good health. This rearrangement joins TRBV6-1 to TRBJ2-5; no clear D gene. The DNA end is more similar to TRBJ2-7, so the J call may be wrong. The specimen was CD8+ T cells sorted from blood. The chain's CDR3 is CASSESSVSYEQYF. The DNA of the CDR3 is TGTGCCAGCAGTGAGTCGAGTGTATCCTACGAGCAGTACTTC.